Following are 9 T cell receptor beta chains from one sample sequenced in a study of blood T cell repertoires in COVID-19. The method was immunoSEQ multiplex PCR; TCRdb's version includes in-frame clones alone and lacks a portion of them. This sample has about 180,000 clones, with around 88% found just once. The sequencing input was PBMCs or T cells enriched from blood (not recorded which). The receptors derive from a woman aged 25-40 years who had recovered from COVID-19.

V usage is TRBV5-1 and J usage is TRBJ2-1; the match to TRBD2 covers 7 bases. The germline V gene has CDR1 SGHRS and CDR2 YFSETQ. This CDR3 is 14 amino acids long. V lost 2 bases, J lost 7 bases, and 6 bases stayed unmatched. The chain's CDR3 is CASSLGGSGNEQFF. DNA of the CDR3: TGCGCCAGCAGCTTAGGCGGGAGTGGGAATGAGCAGTTCTTC.

This clone was seen a handful of times. The rearrangement joins TRBV6-5 to TRBJ2-7; 7 nucleotides align to TRBD1. Germline-derived CDR1 and CDR2 are MNHEY and SVGAGI. Losses at the gene ends were 2 bases for V and 2 bases for J; bases not matched to a gene: 3. CDR3 size: 14 residues. CDR3 nucleotides: TGTGCCAGCAGTTACGGTACAGGGGCCTACGAGCAGTACTTC. Translation gives CASSYGTGAYEQYF.

The chain has TRBV24-1 and TRBJ2-2; D unresolved. Trimming stripped 5 bases from V and 3 bases from J, with 9 bases between. Germline CDR1 is KGHDR and CDR2 is SFDVKD. This CDR3 region has 14 residues. The CDR3 sequence: CATSAWQDTGELFF. The CDR3 DNA sequence: TGTGCCACCAGTGCTTGGCAAGACACCGGGGAGCTGTTTTTT.

The chain employs TRBV2 and TRBJ1-1; TRBD1 matches 9 bases. The CDR3 is 15 residues long. CDR1 SNHLY and CDR2 FYNNEI come from the germline V gene. The J segment lost 5 bases and the V segment lost 3 bases, leaving 7 bases of the junction unmatched. CDR3 region: CASSDPGDRGTEAFF. The CDR3 nucleotides are TGTGCCAGCAGTGACCCCGGCGACAGGGGGACTGAAGCTTTCTTT.

This clone was counted once. This sequence joins TRBV7-2 and TRBJ2-2; no reliable D call. The CDR3 contains 13 residues. In germline, CDR1 is SGHTA, CDR2 FQGNSA. Trimming left V 5 bases short and J 5 bases short, with 9 bases between. The CDR3 coding sequence is TGTGCCAGCAGCCAAAGACTTACCGGGGAGCTGTTTTTT. Residues: CASSQRLTGELFF.

In regard to this clone: Other DNA sequences in the same sample also yield this CDR3. This chain connects TRBV5-1 to TRBJ2-7; 11 bases line up with TRBD2. The CDR3 loop spans 14 amino acids. Germline CDR1 SGHRS, CDR2 YFSETQ. V gave up 3 bases and J gave up 3 bases; unmatched junction bases: 2. Written as DNA, the CDR3 is TGCGCCAGCAGCTCCGGGACTAGCGGCTACGAGCAGTACTTC. It translates to CASSSGTSGYEQYF.

The chain links TRBV5-1 to TRBJ2-7; 9 nucleotides line up with TRBD2. The CDR3 length is 15 residues. V was pared by 1 base and J by 4 bases, with 6 bases of the junction left unmatched. Germline loops: CDR1 SGHRS, CDR2 YFSETQ. For the CDR3, the DNA is TGCGCCAGCAGCTTGTCACCTAGCGGGGTATACGAGCAGTACTTC. Amino acids: CASSLSPSGVYEQYF.

This clone was found once. The rearrangement joins TRBV28 to TRBJ1-4; 8 bases line up with TRBD1. The V gene end was trimmed by 1 base and the J gene end by 8 bases; junction bases not matched to a gene: 6. The CDR3 is 15 residues long. Germline CDR1 and CDR2: MDHEN and SYDVKM. The CDR3 DNA reads TGTGCCAGCAGTTTATTGACAGGGGTAGGCGAAAAACTGTTTTTT. Translated, it gives CASSLLTGVGEKLFF.

The chain uses TRBV5-1 and TRBJ2-3, with D tentatively TRBD2 (6 bases). The CDR3 has 15 amino acids. Germline assignment: CDR1 SGHRS and CDR2 YFSETQ. Trimming removed 0 bases at V and 2 bases at J, with 10 bases between. The chain's CDR3 is CASSLGVADTDTQYF. DNA for the CDR3: TGCGCCAGCAGCTTGGGGGTAGCGGACACAGATACGCAGTATTTT.